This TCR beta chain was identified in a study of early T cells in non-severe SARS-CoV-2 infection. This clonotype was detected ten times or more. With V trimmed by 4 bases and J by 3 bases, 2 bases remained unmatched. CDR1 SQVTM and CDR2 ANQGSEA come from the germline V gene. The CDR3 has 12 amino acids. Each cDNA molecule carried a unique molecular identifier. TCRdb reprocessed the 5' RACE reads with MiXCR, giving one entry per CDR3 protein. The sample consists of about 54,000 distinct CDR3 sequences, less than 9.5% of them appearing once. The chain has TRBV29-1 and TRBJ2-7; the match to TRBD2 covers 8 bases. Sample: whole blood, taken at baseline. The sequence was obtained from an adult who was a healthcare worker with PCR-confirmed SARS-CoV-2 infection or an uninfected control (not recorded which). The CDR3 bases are TGCAGCGTTGCGACTAGCGACTACGAGCAGTACTTC. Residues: CSVATSDYEQYF.